The subject of this entry is one TCR beta chain. The sample comes from a study of blood T cell repertoires in COVID-19. Study background: Material from acute and convalescent COVID-19 was sourced from the United States, Italy and Spain. Sources were T cells, B-cell-depleted T cells, or PBMCs; the material itself was cDNA or gDNA.

J lost 7 bases, V lost 4 bases, and 3 bases had no gene match. CDR1 and CDR2 (germline): SGHRS, YFSETQ. The CDR3 spans 12 residues. Source study methods: Reference gene primers were amplified, and this amplification served to estimate nucleated cell counts. Here immunoSEQ multiplex PCR was the method, and the copy in TCRdb shows in-frame clones only, minus some. The V and J calls and clone size were taken over from that table, and D and trimming were inferred from the DNA. Altogether 380,000 or so clones are present, 89% being singletons, with the ten largest covering 0.95% to 1.5%. The sample comprised peripheral blood. V is TRBV5-1 and J is TRBJ1-1, with 8 nucleotides matching TRBD1. This clonotype was sampled from a man aged 35-49 years with acute or convalescent COVID-19. CDR3 sequence reads: CASSEGTGEAFF. DNA of the CDR3: TGCGCCAGCAGCGAGGGGACAGGTGAAGCTTTCTTT.